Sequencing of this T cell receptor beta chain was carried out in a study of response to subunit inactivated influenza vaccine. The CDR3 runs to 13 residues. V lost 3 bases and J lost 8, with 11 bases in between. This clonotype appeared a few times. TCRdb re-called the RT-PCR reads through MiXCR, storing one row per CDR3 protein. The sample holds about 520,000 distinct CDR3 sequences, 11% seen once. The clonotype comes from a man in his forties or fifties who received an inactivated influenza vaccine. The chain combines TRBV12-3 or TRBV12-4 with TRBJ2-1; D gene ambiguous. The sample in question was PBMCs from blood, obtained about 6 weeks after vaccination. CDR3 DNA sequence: TGTGCCAGCAGTTTTCTGTGGCACGATGAGCAGTTCTTC. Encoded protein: CASSFLWHDEQFF.